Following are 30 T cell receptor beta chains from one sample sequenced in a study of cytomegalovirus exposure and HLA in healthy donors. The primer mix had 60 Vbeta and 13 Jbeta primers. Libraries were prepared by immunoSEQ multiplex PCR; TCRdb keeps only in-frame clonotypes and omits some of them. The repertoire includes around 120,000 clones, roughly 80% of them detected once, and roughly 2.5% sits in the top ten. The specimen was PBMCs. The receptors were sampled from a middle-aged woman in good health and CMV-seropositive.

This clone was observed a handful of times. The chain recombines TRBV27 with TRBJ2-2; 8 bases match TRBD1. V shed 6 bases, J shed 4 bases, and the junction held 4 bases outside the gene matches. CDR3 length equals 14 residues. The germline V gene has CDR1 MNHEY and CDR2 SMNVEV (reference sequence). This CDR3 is CASRVDRATGELFF. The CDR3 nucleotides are TGTGCCAGCAGAGTGGACAGGGCCACCGGGGAGCTGTTTTTT.

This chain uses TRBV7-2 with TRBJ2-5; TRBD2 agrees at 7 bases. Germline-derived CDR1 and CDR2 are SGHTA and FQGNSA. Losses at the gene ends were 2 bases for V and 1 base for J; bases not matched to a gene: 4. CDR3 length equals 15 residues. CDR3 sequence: CASSLLGGTQETQYF. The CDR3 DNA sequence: TGTGCCAGCAGCTTATTGGGGGGGACCCAAGAGACCCAGTACTTC. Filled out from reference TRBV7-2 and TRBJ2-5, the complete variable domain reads GAGVSQSPSNKVTEKGKDVELRCDPISGHTALYWYRQSLGQGLEFLIYFQGNSAPDKSGLPSDRFSAERTGGSVSTLTIQRTQQEDSAVYLCASSLLGGTQETQYFGPGTRLLVL.

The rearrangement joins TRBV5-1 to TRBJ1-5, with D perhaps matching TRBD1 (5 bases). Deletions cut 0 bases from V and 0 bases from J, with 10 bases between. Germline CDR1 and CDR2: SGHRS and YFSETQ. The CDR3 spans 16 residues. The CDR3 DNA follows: TGCGCCAGCAGCTTGGTTCCAGGGCATAGCAATCAGCCCCAGCATTTT. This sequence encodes CASSLVPGHSNQPQHF. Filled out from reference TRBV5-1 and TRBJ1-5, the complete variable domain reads KAGVTQTPRYLIKTRGQQVTLSCSPISGHRSVSWYQQTPGQGLQFLFEYFSETQRNKGNFPGRFSGRQFSNSRSEMNVSTLELGDSALYLCASSLVPGHSNQPQHFGDGTRLSIL.

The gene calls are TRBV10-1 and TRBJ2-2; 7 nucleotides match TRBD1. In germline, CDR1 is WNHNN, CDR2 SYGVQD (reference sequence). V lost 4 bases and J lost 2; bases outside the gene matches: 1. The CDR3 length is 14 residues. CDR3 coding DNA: TGCGCCAGCAGTGGGGACAGAAACACCGGGGAGCTGTTTTTT. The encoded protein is CASSGDRNTGELFF.

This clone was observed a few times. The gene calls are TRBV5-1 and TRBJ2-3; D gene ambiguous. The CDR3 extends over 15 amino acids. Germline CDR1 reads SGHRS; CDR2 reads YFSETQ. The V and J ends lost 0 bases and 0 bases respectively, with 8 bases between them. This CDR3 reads CASSLALTSTDTQYF. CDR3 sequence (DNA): TGCGCCAGCAGCTTGGCCCTGACAAGCACAGATACGCAGTATTTT.

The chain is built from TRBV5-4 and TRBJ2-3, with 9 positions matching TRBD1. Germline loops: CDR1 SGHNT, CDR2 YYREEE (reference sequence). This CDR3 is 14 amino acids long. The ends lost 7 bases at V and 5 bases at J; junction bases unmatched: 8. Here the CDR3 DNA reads TGTGCCAGCGCCCATTACAGGGGGCAAGATACGCAGTATTTT. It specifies CASAHYRGQDTQYF.

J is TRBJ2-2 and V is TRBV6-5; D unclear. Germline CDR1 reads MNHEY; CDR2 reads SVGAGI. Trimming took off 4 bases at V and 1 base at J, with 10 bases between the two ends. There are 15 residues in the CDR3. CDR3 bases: TGTGCCAGCAGTTCGTCGCCGCGGAACACCGGGGAGCTGTTTTTT. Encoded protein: CASSSSPRNTGELFF.

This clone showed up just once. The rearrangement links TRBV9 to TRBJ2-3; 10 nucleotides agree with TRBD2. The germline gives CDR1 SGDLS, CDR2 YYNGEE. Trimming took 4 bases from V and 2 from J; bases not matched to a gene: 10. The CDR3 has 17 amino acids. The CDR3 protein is CASSHGTSEGPTDTQYF. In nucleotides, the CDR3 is TGTGCCAGCAGCCATGGGACTAGCGAGGGGCCCACAGATACGCAGTATTTT. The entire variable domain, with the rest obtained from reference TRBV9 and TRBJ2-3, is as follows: DSGVTQTPKHLITATGQRVTLRCSPRSGDLSVYWYQQSLDQGLQFLIQYYNGEERAKGNILERFSAQQFPDLHSELNLSSLELGDSALYFCASSHGTSEGPTDTQYFGPGTRLTVL.

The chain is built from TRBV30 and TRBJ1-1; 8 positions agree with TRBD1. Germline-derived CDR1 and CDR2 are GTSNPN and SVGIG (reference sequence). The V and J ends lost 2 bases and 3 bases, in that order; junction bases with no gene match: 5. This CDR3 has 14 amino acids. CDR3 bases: TGTGCCTGGAGTAATGGACAGGGCGACACTGAAGCTTTCTTT. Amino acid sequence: CAWSNGQGDTEAFF.

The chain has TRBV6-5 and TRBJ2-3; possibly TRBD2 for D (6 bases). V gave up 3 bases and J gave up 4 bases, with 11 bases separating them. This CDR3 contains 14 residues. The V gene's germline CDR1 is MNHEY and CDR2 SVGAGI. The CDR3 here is CASSYGWGADTQYF. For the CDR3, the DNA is TGTGCCAGCAGTTATGGCTGGGGGGCAGATACGCAGTATTTT.

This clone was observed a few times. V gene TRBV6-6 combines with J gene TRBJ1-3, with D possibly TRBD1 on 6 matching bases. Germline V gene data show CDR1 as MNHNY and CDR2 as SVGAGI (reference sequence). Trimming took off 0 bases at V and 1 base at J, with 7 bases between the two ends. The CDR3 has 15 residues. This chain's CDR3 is CASSYSGTSGNTIYF. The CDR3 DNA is TGTGCCAGCAGTTACTCCGGGACATCTGGAAACACCATATATTTT.

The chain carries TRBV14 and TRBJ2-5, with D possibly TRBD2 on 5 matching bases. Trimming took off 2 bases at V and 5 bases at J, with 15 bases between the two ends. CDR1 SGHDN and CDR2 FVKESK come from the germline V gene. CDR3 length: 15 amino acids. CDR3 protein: CASSQFGGISETQYF. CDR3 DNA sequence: TGTGCCAGCAGCCAATTTGGAGGAATCAGCGAGACCCAGTACTTC.

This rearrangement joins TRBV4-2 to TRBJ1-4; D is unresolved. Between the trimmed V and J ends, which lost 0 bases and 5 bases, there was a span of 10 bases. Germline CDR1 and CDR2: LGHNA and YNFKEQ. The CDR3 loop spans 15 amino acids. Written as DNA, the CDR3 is TGTGCCAGCAGCCAAGATCCCGGAGAAAATGAAAAACTGTTTTTT. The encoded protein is CASSQDPGENEKLFF.

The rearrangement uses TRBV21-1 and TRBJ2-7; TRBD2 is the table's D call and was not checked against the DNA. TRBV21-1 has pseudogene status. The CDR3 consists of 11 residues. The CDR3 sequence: CASTPGGEQYF. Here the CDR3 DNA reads TGTGCCAGCACCCCAGGAGGGGAGCAGTACTTC.

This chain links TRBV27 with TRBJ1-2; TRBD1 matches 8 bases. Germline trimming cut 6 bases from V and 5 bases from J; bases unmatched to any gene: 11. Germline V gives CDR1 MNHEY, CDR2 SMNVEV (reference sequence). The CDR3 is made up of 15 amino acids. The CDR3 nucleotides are TGTGCCAGCAGCCTAGGGGTTGGACAGGGTTATGGCTACACCTTC. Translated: CASSLGVGQGYGYTF.

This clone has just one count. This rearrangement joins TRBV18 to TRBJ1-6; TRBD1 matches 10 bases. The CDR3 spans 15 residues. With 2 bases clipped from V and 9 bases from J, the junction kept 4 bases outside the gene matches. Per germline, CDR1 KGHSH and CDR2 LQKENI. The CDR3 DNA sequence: TGTGCCAGCTCACCAGGGACAGGGGTTGCTTCACCCCTCCACTTT. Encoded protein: CASSPGTGVASPLHF. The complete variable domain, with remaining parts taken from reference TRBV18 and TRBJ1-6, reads NAGVMQNPRHLVRRRGQEARLRCSPMKGHSHVYWYRQLPEEGLKFMVYLQKENIIDESGMPKERFSAEFPKEGPSILRIQQVVRGDSAAYFCASSPGTGVASPLHFGNGTRLTVT.

The CDR3 region is CASSVGPLRDEQYF. CDR3 DNA: TGTGCCAGCAGCGTAGGCCCTCTCAGGGACGAGCAGTACTTC. J is TRBJ2-7 and V is TRBV9, with D tentatively TRBD1 (5 bases). With 0 bases removed from V and 5 bases from J, the gap between germline ends came to 12 bases. Germline V gene lookup returns CDR1 SGDLS and CDR2 YYNGEE. This CDR3 has 14 residues.

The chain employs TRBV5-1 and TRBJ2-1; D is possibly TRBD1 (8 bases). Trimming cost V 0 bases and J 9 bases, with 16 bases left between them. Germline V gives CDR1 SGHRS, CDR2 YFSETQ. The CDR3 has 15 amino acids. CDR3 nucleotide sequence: TGCGCCAGCAGCTTGGGACAGGGGAGGGAGGCTGAGCAGTTCTTC. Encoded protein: CASSLGQGREAEQFF.

The CDR3 nucleotides read TGTGCCAGCAGCTTCCGGGACAGGGGAGTCAATGAGCAGTTCTTC. This sequence encodes CASSFRDRGVNEQFF. This rearrangement joins TRBV7-2 to TRBJ2-1; 10 nucleotides agree with TRBD1. CDR1 is SGHTA and CDR2 is FQGNSA in the germline V gene. The CDR3 spans 15 residues. The V and J ends lost 3 bases and 6 bases, in that order; junction bases with no gene match: 5.

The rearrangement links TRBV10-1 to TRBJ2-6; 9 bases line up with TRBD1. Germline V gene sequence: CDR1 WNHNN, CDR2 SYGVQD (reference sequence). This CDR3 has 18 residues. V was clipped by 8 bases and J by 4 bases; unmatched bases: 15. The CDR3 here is CASLPPGQGWSGANVLTF. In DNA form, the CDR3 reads TGCGCCAGCCTTCCACCGGGACAGGGTTGGTCCGGGGCCAACGTCCTGACTTTC.

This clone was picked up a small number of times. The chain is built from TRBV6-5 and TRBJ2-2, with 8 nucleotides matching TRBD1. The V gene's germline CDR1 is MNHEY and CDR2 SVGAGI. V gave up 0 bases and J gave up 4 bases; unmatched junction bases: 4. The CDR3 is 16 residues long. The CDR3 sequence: CASSYSTGVGTGELFF. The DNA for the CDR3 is TGTGCCAGCAGTTACTCGACAGGGGTGGGCACCGGGGAGCTGTTTTTT.

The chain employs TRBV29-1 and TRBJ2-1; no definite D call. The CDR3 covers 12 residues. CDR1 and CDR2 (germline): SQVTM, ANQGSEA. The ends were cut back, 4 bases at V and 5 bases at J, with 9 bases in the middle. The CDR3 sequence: CSVGQADNEQFF. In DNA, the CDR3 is TGCAGCGTTGGCCAGGCCGACAATGAGCAGTTCTTC.

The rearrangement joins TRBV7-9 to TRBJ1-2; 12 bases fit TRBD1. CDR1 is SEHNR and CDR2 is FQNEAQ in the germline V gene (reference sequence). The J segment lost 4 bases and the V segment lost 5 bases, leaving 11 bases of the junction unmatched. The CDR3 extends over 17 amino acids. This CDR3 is CASSRGDRGREVYGYTF. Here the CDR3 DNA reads TGTGCCAGCAGCCGGGGGGACAGGGGGCGCGAAGTCTATGGCTACACCTTC. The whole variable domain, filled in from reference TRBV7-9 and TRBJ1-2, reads DTGVSQNPRHKITKRGQNVTFRCDPISEHNRLYWYRQTLGQGPEFLTYFQNEAQLEKSRLLSDRFSAERPKGSFSTLEIQRTEQGDSAMYLCASSRGDRGREVYGYTFGSGTRLTVV.

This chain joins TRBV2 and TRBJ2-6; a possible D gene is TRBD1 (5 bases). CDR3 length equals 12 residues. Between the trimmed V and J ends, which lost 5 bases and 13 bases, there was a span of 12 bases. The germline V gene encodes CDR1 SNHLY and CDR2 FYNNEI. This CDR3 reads CASSPQGGVLTF. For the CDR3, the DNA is TGTGCCAGCAGTCCTCAGGGCGGTGTCCTGACTTTC.

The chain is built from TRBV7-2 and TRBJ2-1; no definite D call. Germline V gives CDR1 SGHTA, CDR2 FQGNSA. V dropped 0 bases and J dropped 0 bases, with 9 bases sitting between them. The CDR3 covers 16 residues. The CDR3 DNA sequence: TGTGCCAGCAGCTTAGCTGCTAGGTCCTCCTACAATGAGCAGTTCTTC. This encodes CASSLAARSSYNEQFF. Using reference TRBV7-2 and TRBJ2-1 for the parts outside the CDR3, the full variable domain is GAGVSQSPSNKVTEKGKDVELRCDPISGHTALYWYRQSLGQGLEFLIYFQGNSAPDKSGLPSDRFSAERTGGSVSTLTIQRTQQEDSAVYLCASSLAARSSYNEQFFGPGTRLTVL.

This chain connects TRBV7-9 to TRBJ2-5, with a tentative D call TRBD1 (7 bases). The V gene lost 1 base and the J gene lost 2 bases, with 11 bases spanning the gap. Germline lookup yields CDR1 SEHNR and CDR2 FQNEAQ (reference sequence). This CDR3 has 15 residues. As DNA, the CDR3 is TGTGCCAGCAGCTTAGGGCAGGGGGGTCAAGAGACCCAGTACTTC. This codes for CASSLGQGGQETQYF.

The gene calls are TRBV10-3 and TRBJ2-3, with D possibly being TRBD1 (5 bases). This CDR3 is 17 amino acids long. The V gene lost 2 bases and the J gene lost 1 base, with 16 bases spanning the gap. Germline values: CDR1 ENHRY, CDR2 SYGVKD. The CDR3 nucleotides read TGTGCCATCAGTGAGCCGAGTGGGGCTAGGGGCACAGATACGCAGTATTTT. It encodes CAISEPSGARGTDTQYF.

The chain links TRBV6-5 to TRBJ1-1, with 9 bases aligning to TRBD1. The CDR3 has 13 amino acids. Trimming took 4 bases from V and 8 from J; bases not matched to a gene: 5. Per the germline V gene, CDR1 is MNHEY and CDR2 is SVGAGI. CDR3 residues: CASSWDRAREAFF. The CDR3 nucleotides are TGTGCCAGCAGTTGGGACAGGGCCCGGGAAGCTTTCTTT.

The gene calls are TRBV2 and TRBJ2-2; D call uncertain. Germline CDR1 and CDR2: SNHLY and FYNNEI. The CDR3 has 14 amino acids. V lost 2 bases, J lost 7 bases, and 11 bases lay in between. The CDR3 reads CASSELTVGGELFF. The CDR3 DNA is TGTGCCAGCAGTGAATTAACAGTCGGCGGGGAGCTGTTTTTT.

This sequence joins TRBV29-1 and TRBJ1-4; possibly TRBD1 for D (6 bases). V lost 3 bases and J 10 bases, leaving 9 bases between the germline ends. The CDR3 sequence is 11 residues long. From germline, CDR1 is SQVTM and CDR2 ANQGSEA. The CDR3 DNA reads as TGCAGCGTTGACAGGGGCGGAAAACTGTTTTTT. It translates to CSVDRGGKLFF.